A single sample is the source of the 21 T cell receptor beta chains below, sequenced in a study of T cells in Graves' hyperthyroidism and ophthalmopathy. Researchers amplified the TCR beta CDR3 regions from RNA transcripts. RT-PCR in the first round (using the HTBI primer set) targeted the TCR CDR3. Using its own MiXCR run on the multiplex PCR reads, TCRdb lists one record per CDR3 protein. This sample has about 740,000 distinct CDR3 sequences, with around 13% found just once. The sample taken for sequencing was blood. The receptors derive from a woman aged 18-29 years with Graves' hyperthyroidism.

In DNA form, the CDR3 reads TGCAGTGCTAGACCGGGACAGGAAGAGACCCAGTACTTC. Protein sequence: CSARPGQEETQYF. The chain combines TRBV20-1 with TRBJ2-5, with 8 bases that match TRBD1. The germline gives CDR1 DFQATT, CDR2 SNEGSKA (reference sequence). Trimming cost V 2 bases and J 3 bases; bases outside gene matches: 2. CDR3 length: 13 residues.

This clonotype was observed a handful of times. The rearrangement links TRBV4-1 to TRBJ2-5; TRBD2 matches 11 bases. This CDR3 spans 16 amino acids. Trimming cost V 4 bases and J 5 bases; bases outside gene matches: 9. Germline V gene sequence: CDR1 MGHRA, CDR2 YSYEKL. In DNA form, the CDR3 reads TGCGCCAGCAGCCGACAACTAGCGGGAGTGGGGGAGACCCAGTACTTC. It encodes CASSRQLAGVGETQYF.

This clonotype has just a few counts. The chain uses TRBV27 and TRBJ2-7; 10 positions agree with TRBD1. This CDR3 comprises 15 residues. Germline values: CDR1 MNHEY, CDR2 SMNVEV (reference sequence). V gave up 5 bases and J gave up 3 bases; unmatched junction bases: 7. The CDR3 nucleotides are TGTGCCAGCAGTAGGGGGGGACAGGGGTTCTACGAGCAGTACTTC. This translates into CASSRGGQGFYEQYF.

The CDR3 here is CASSFTGTGGHTQYF. Here the CDR3 DNA reads TGTGCCAGCAGCTTTACAGGGACAGGTGGCCATACGCAGTATTTT. The J gene is TRBJ2-3, the V gene TRBV5-6, with TRBD1 identical over 8 bases. The CDR3 is 15 residues long. The germline V gene encodes CDR1 SGHDT and CDR2 YYEEEE. J gave up 7 bases and V 2 bases, and 9 bases lay outside the gene matches.

The chain carries TRBV2 and TRBJ2-5; D is uncertain. This CDR3 region has 11 residues. CDR1 and CDR2 from the germline V gene are SNHLY and FYNNEI. V lost 8 bases, J lost 5 bases, and 9 bases lay in between. The CDR3 loop reads CASGREETQYF. The CDR3 DNA follows: TGTGCCAGCGGAAGAGAGGAGACCCAGTACTTC.

This clonotype was counted ten times or more. The V gene is TRBV5-1, the J gene TRBJ2-1; D is unresolved. Germline CDR1 reads SGHRS; CDR2 reads YFSETQ. Trimming took 2 bases from V and 9 from J, leaving 9 bases between them. The CDR3 runs 12 residues. The DNA for the CDR3 is TGCGCCAGCAGCTTACCAGTGGGTGAGCAGTTCTTC. This codes for CASSLPVGEQFF.

This chain joins TRBV6-5 and TRBJ1-2; D not certain. V was pared by 4 bases and J by 6 bases, with 9 bases between. CDR1 MNHEY and CDR2 SVGAGI come from the germline V gene. This CDR3 is 12 amino acids long. Written as DNA, the CDR3 is TGTGCCAGCAGTTCCCGCCCACATGGCTACACCTTC. This translates into CASSSRPHGYTF.

This clonotype was seen repeatedly, ten times or more. The genes are TRBV5-8 and TRBJ1-1; D ambiguous. V was trimmed by 0 bases and J by 5 bases, leaving 14 bases between them. The CDR3 spans 15 residues. From germline, CDR1 is SGHTS and CDR2 YDEGEE. The CDR3 DNA reads as TGTGCCAGCAGCTTGGGGCTGAACAGCCGGACTGAAGCTTTCTTT. As protein: CASSLGLNSRTEAFF.

This clonotype was seen at least ten times. The gene calls are TRBV27 and TRBJ2-7; the D gene is possibly TRBD1 (5 bases). V lost 5 bases and J lost 3, with 11 bases in between. The germline V gene has CDR1 MNHEY and CDR2 SMNVEV (reference sequence). The CDR3 spans 13 residues. The CDR3 region has the DNA TGTGCCAGCAGTATCGGACACCGCTACGAGCAGTACTTC. Protein product: CASSIGHRYEQYF.

This clonotype was seen only a few times. The rearrangement links TRBV13 to TRBJ2-6; D gene unclear. V lost 1 base and J lost 2, with 9 bases in between. The CDR3 totals 16 residues. Germline lookup yields CDR1 PRHDT and CDR2 FYEKMQ (reference sequence). CDR3 in amino acids: CASSLDLQPGANVLTF. CDR3 coding DNA: TGTGCCAGCAGCTTAGATCTGCAGCCTGGGGCCAACGTCCTGACTTTC.

This clonotype came up a few times. The chain's CDR3 is CSVVGRAYTEAFF. In DNA form, the CDR3 reads TGCAGCGTTGTTGGGCGGGCCTACACTGAAGCTTTCTTT. The chain joins TRBV29-1 to TRBJ1-1; no reliable D call. Between the trimmed V and J ends, which lost 4 bases and 3 bases, there was a span of 12 bases. CDR1 is SQVTM and CDR2 is ANQGSEA in the germline V gene. The CDR3 has 13 residues. Combining the CDR3 with reference TRBV29-1 and TRBJ1-1 gives the whole variable domain SAVISQKPSRDICQRGTSLTIQCQVDSQVTMMFWYRQQPGQSLTLIATANQGSEATYESGFVIDKFPISRPNLTFSTLTVSNMSPEDSSIYLCSVVGRAYTEAFFGQGTRLTVV.

This clonotype was seen repeatedly, ten times or more. The chain employs TRBV2 and TRBJ1-5; D remains unclear. The CDR3 has 14 amino acids. Trimming cost V 7 bases and J 0 bases, with 10 bases left between them. Germline CDR1 and CDR2: SNHLY and FYNNEI. The CDR3 loop reads CASNSRVSNQPQHF. The CDR3 DNA sequence: TGTGCCAGCAATTCTAGGGTTAGCAATCAGCCCCAGCATTTT.

This clonotype showed up many times. The chain combines TRBV5-6 with TRBJ1-2, with D tentatively TRBD1 (5 bases). Germline CDR1 and CDR2: SGHDT and YYEEEE. This CDR3 is 15 amino acids long. With 3 bases removed from V and 4 bases from J, the gap between germline ends came to 16 bases. The CDR3 spells CASSYGTQYLYGYTF. For the CDR3, the DNA is TGTGCCAGCAGCTATGGGACGCAGTACCTCTATGGCTACACCTTC.

This clonotype has ten or more counts. This chain joins TRBV7-9 and TRBJ2-2, with D possibly being TRBD1 or TRBD2 (5 bases each). The CDR3 sequence is 15 residues long. V lost 5 bases, J lost 0 bases, and 10 bases lay in between. The germline gives CDR1 SEHNR, CDR2 FQNEAQ (reference sequence). The CDR3 here is CASSPGASNTGELFF. In nucleotides, the CDR3 is TGTGCCAGCAGCCCCGGGGCATCGAACACCGGGGAGCTGTTTTTT.

This clonotype was seen a handful of times. The genes are TRBV6-1 and TRBJ2-5; a possible D gene is TRBD1 (6 bases). The germline V and J ends were trimmed by 9 bases and 6 bases, with 23 bases remaining between them. This CDR3 spans 15 amino acids. The germline gives CDR1 MNHNS, CDR2 SASEGT. The CDR3 sequence is CASSLRRGQYKTQYF. CDR3 nucleotides: TGTGCCAGTAGCCTCAGAAGAGGACAGTACAAGACCCAGTACTTC.

This clonotype has at least ten counts. The chain couples TRBV30 to TRBJ2-3, with D hard to call. Per germline, CDR1 GTSNPN and CDR2 SVGIG (reference sequence). The CDR3 length is 15 residues. With 1 base removed from V and 2 bases from J, the gap between germline ends came to 13 bases. The CDR3 DNA is TGTGCCTGGAGTGGAGGAGTATCTTCCACAGATACGCAGTATTTT. Amino acid sequence: CAWSGGVSSTDTQYF.

This clonotype was detected many times. The chain recombines TRBV2 with TRBJ2-1; D perhaps matches TRBD1 (6 bases). Trimming stripped 4 bases from V and 4 bases from J, with 14 bases between. CDR1 is SNHLY, CDR2 FYNNEI, per germline. CDR3 length: 15 amino acids. This CDR3 is CASSVDGGTYNEQFF. The DNA of the CDR3 is TGTGCCAGCAGTGTAGATGGGGGCACGTACAATGAGCAGTTCTTC.

Concerning this clonotype: Being one base from a much bigger clone, this may be a read error. The conserved final phenylalanine or tryptophan is absent from the CDR3, which likely points to a read error. CDR3 nucleotide sequence: TGTGCCAGCAGCTCCCAATCAACCCAGTACCTC. Its protein is CASSSQSTQYL. The J gene is TRBJ2-5, the V gene TRBV11-3; no reliable D call. The V gene's germline CDR1 is SGHNT and CDR2 YENEEA. The CDR3 covers 11 residues. V gave up 4 bases and J gave up 8 bases, with 8 bases separating them.

This clonotype has only one observation. CDR3 protein: CASSYSIGQSDYGYTF. The CDR3 DNA sequence: TGTGCCAGCAGTTACTCGATAGGACAGTCAGACTATGGCTACACCTTC. This sequence joins TRBV6-2 or TRBV6-3 and TRBJ1-2; tentatively, D is TRBD1 (6 bases). Germline lookup yields CDR1 MNHEY and CDR2 SVGEGT. The length of the CDR3 is 16 residues. Trimming pared 0 bases from V and 3 bases from J, leaving 14 bases between.

This clonotype was recorded at least ten times. The chain joins TRBV4-1 to TRBJ1-6; no reliable D call. CDR1 and CDR2 (germline): MGHRA, YSYEKL. Trimming cost V 4 bases and J 7 bases, with 8 bases left between them. This CDR3 is 13 amino acids long. CDR3 protein: CASSPSPNSPLHF. The CDR3 region has the DNA TGCGCCAGCAGCCCCAGCCCGAATTCACCCCTCCACTTT.

This clonotype has only a few counts. The rearrangement joins TRBV6-6 to TRBJ2-7; TRBD2 matches at 8 bases. This CDR3 spans 14 amino acids. From germline, CDR1 is MNHNY and CDR2 SVGAGI (reference sequence). V lost 2 bases, J lost 5 bases, and 5 bases stayed unmatched. The CDR3 region is CASSYGTRLDEQYF. Here the CDR3 DNA reads TGTGCCAGCAGTTACGGGACTAGGCTCGACGAGCAGTACTTC.